A single sample gave rise to the 15 T cell receptor beta chains below, sequenced in a study of identical twins. TCRdb fed the 5' RACE reads into MiXCR, producing one record per CDR3 protein. The sample holds about 900,000 distinct CDR3 sequences, approximately 13% seen once. This sample was also put to use in a study of yellow fever vaccine responses in identical twins.

Sequenced input: PBMCs. These receptors all stem from a woman aged 18-35 years in good health.

The CDR3 is CASSPRQPAYEQYV. CDR3 DNA sequence: TGTGCCAGCAGCCCGAGACAGCCAGCCTACGAGCAGTACGTC. The V gene is TRBV11-1, the J gene TRBJ2-7; D might be TRBD1 (5 bases). CDR3 length equals 14 residues. Deletions cut 5 bases from V and 2 bases from J, with 13 bases between. Germline values: CDR1 SGHAT, CDR2 FQDESV (reference sequence).

The chain employs TRBV7-6 and TRBJ1-2; D ambiguous. CDR3 length equals 16 residues. Per the germline V gene, CDR1 is SGHVS and CDR2 is FNYEAQ. The V end was cut by 1 base, the J end by 4 bases, with 16 bases between. Here the CDR3 reads CASSLGAGFSVYGYTF. The CDR3 DNA follows: TGTGCCAGCAGCTTAGGGGCTGGGTTTTCTGTCTATGGCTACACCTTC.

The chain links TRBV12-3 or TRBV12-4 to TRBJ2-2; TRBD1 agrees at 9 bases. The length of the CDR3 is 15 residues. Trimming cost V 6 bases and J 6 bases; bases outside gene matches: 8. This CDR3 is CASRPGTGYPGELFF. CDR3 nucleotides: TGTGCCAGCAGACCCGGGACAGGGTATCCCGGGGAGCTGTTTTTT.

J is TRBJ2-4 and V is TRBV12-3 or TRBV12-4; a weak D match, TRBD2 (5 bases). V lost 3 bases, J lost 1 base, and 10 bases lay in between. The CDR3 has 15 amino acids. The CDR3 region has the DNA TGTGCCAGCAGTTTCTACAGAGGGGCCAAAAACATTCAGTACTTC. Translation gives CASSFYRGAKNIQYF.

This clonotype occurred a few times. The chain uses TRBV12-3 or TRBV12-4 and TRBJ2-3; the D is unclear. This CDR3 contains 16 residues. V lost 3 bases and J lost 4, with 17 bases in between. The CDR3 region is CASSFGPSPPSDTQYF. CDR3 nucleotide sequence: TGTGCCAGCAGTTTCGGACCATCCCCGCCGTCAGATACGCAGTATTTT.

This sequence joins TRBV5-1 and TRBJ2-1; 8 positions agree with TRBD2. The CDR3 runs to 15 residues. The V gene end was trimmed by 4 bases and the J gene end by 4 bases; junction bases not matched to a gene: 7. Germline CDR1 is SGHRS and CDR2 is YFSETQ. The chain's CDR3 is CASSEGGGTYNEQFF. DNA for the CDR3: TGCGCCAGCAGCGAAGGCGGGGGGACTTACAATGAGCAGTTCTTC.

This clonotype turned up a few times. The chain links TRBV11-2 to TRBJ2-7; 8 nucleotides align to TRBD1. CDR3 length: 13 amino acids. CDR1 SGHAT and CDR2 FQNNGV come from the germline V gene. The J segment lost 6 bases and the V segment lost 2 bases, leaving 3 bases of the junction unmatched. The DNA of the CDR3 is TGTGCCAGCAGCTTACCAGGGGGCGGCGAGCAGTACGTC. This gives the protein CASSLPGGGEQYV.

This clonotype was detected only a few times. The chain employs TRBV2 and TRBJ2-5; D is uncertain. The CDR3 sequence is 14 residues long. Trimming took 2 bases from V and 6 from J, leaving 13 bases between them. CDR1 and CDR2 (germline): SNHLY, FYNNEI. The CDR3 is CASSETRVGKTQYF. DNA of the CDR3: TGTGCCAGCAGTGAAACTCGAGTTGGGAAGACCCAGTACTTC.

This clonotype has more than one count but fewer than ten. The chain uses TRBV7-9 and TRBJ2-1; D is ambiguous. Germline V gene lookup returns CDR1 SEHNR and CDR2 FQNEAQ (reference sequence). V lost 7 bases and J 5 bases, leaving 18 bases between the germline ends. The CDR3 has 15 amino acids. The CDR3 spells CASTLWSSGNNEQFF. The CDR3 nucleotides read TGTGCCAGCACCCTTTGGAGCAGTGGTAACAATGAGCAGTTCTTC. The entire variable domain, with the rest obtained from reference TRBV7-9 and TRBJ2-1, is as follows: DTGVSQNPRHKITKRGQNVTFRCDPISEHNRLYWYRQTLGQGPEFLTYFQNEAQLEKSRLLSDRFSAERPKGSFSTLEIQRTEQGDSAMYLCASTLWSSGNNEQFFGPGTRLTVL.

V and J are TRBV3-1 and TRBJ2-5; D is unresolved. CDR3 length: 15 amino acids. The ends were cut back, 1 base at V and 1 base at J, with 10 bases in the middle. Germline lookup yields CDR1 LGHDT and CDR2 YNNKEL (reference sequence). DNA for the CDR3: TGTGCCAGCAGCCAAGTTGGGCGAGGCCAAGAGACCCAGTACTTC. Its protein is CASSQVGRGQETQYF.

This chain uses TRBV7-9 with TRBJ1-4; the D gene is possibly TRBD1 (5 bases). V gave up 4 bases and J gave up 4 bases, with 16 bases separating them. The V gene's germline CDR1 is SEHNR and CDR2 FQNEAQ (reference sequence). This CDR3 spans 16 amino acids. In nucleotides, the CDR3 is TGTGCCAGCAGCTCAGTGGAGACAGTCCGTAATGAAAAACTGTTTTTT. Protein product: CASSSVETVRNEKLFF.

This chain uses TRBV9 with TRBJ2-5, with D possibly being TRBD1 or TRBD2 (6 bases each). The CDR3 consists of 15 residues. V dropped 0 bases and J dropped 2 bases, with 11 bases sitting between them. Germline-derived CDR1 and CDR2 are SGDLS and YYNGEE. CDR3 protein: CASSVAGGPQETQYF. CDR3 DNA: TGTGCCAGCAGCGTAGCTGGGGGGCCACAAGAGACCCAGTACTTC.

This clonotype was observed a few times. The V and J genes are TRBV5-6 and TRBJ1-4, with D perhaps matching TRBD1 (6 bases). CDR1 SGHDT and CDR2 YYEEEE come from the germline V gene. The CDR3 length is 14 residues. V was shortened by 4 bases and J by 8 bases, with 15 bases between the two germline ends. In DNA form, the CDR3 reads TGTGCCAGCAGCCAGGTCGGACAGTGGGAAAAACTGTTTTTT. Protein sequence: CASSQVGQWEKLFF. Using reference TRBV5-6 and TRBJ1-4 for the parts outside the CDR3, the full variable domain is DAGVTQSPTHLIKTRGQQVTLRCSPKSGHDTVSWYQQALGQGPQFIFQYYEEEERQRGNFPDRFSGHQFPNYSSELNVNALLLGDSALYLCASSQVGQWEKLFFGSGTQLSVL.

This clonotype showed up many times. The chain employs TRBV10-3 and TRBJ1-1; D uncertain. The V end lost 0 bases, the J end lost 0 bases, and 11 bases lay between the germline ends. The V gene's germline CDR1 is ENHRY and CDR2 SYGVKD. The CDR3 contains 16 residues. CDR3 in amino acids: CAISESTPGVNTEAFF. CDR3 DNA sequence: TGTGCCATCAGTGAGTCGACTCCTGGAGTGAACACTGAAGCTTTCTTT.

The chain uses TRBV27 and TRBJ1-6, with TRBD1 identical over 7 bases. Germline trimming cut 5 bases from V and 1 base from J; bases unmatched to any gene: 11. The CDR3 is 18 residues long. Germline CDR1 reads MNHEY; CDR2 reads SMNVEV (reference sequence). CDR3 sequence reads: CASSRKPGQLSYNSPLHF. DNA for the CDR3: TGTGCCAGCAGTCGTAAGCCGGGACAGTTGTCCTATAATTCACCCCTCCACTTT.